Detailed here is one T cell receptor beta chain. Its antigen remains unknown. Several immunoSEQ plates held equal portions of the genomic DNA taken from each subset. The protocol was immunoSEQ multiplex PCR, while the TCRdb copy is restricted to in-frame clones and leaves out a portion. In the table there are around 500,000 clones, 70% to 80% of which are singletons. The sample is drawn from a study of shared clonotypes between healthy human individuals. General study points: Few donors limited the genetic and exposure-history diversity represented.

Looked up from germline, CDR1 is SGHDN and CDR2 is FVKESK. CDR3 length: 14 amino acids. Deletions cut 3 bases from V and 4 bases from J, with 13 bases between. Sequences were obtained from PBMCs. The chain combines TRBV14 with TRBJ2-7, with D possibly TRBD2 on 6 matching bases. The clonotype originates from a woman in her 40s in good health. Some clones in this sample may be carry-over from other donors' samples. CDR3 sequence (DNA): TGTGCCAGCAGCCATACGGGGGAGGAGTACGAGCAGTACTTC. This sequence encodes CASSHTGEEYEQYF.